Shown below are 23 T cell receptor beta chains from a single sample sequenced in a study of identical twins. TCRdb fed the 5' RACE reads into MiXCR, producing one record per CDR3 protein. This table has about 530,000 distinct CDR3 sequences, about 15% appearing once. These data were also filed under a second study, of yellow fever vaccine responses in identical twins.

Sequencing input: CD4+ T cells sorted from blood. The receptor source for this set is a woman between 18 and 29 years old in good health.

The chain joins TRBV18 to TRBJ2-3; TRBD2 might be the D (6 bases). The CDR3 loop spans 15 amino acids. V was cut by 2 bases and J by 2 bases, with 11 bases left in between. CDR1 and CDR2 (germline): KGHSH, LQKENI. In DNA form, the CDR3 reads TGTGCCAGCTCACCAGATAGCGGAATCACAGATACGCAGTATTTT. It translates to CASSPDSGITDTQYF. The variable domain in full, with the rest retrieved from reference TRBV18 and TRBJ2-3, is NAGVMQNPRHLVRRRGQEARLRCSPMKGHSHVYWYRQLPEEGLKFMVYLQKENIIDESGMPKERFSAEFPKEGPSILRIQQVVRGDSAAYFCASSPDSGITDTQYFGPGTRLTVL.

There are a few counts of this clonotype. The chain has TRBV12-3 or TRBV12-4 and TRBJ2-2; D is perhaps TRBD1 or TRBD2 (5 bases each). V was shortened by 10 bases and J by 0 bases, with 24 bases between the two germline ends. This CDR3 region has 18 residues. CDR3 DNA sequence: TGTGCCATCCGCGGCTCGGGACGCACTTTGACGAACACCGGGGAGCTGTTTTTT. Translating it yields CAIRGSGRTLTNTGELFF.

This clonotype was counted only a few times. The V gene is TRBV7-9, the J gene TRBJ2-5, with no clear D. V was clipped by 2 bases and J by 2 bases, with 6 bases between them. The CDR3 extends over 13 amino acids. Germline CDR1 and CDR2: SEHNR and FQNEAQ (reference sequence). CDR3 region: CASSLTPQETQYF. For the CDR3, the DNA is TGTGCCAGCAGCTTAACCCCACAAGAGACCCAGTACTTC.

This clonotype has just a few counts. This chain connects TRBV11-2 to TRBJ2-1; D is unclear. Trimming removed 4 bases at V and 2 bases at J, with 9 bases between. Germline V gene lookup returns CDR1 SGHAT and CDR2 FQNNGV. This CDR3 comprises 14 residues. In nucleotides, the CDR3 is TGTGCCAGCAGCTCCGGATCTACCTACAATGAGCAGTTCTTC. Encoded protein: CASSSGSTYNEQFF.

This rearrangement joins TRBV7-2 to TRBJ2-2; no reliable D call. V dropped 3 bases and J dropped 7 bases, with 15 bases sitting between them. The CDR3 loop spans 15 amino acids. The germline V gene encodes CDR1 SGHTA and CDR2 FQGNSA. CDR3 region: CASSFSGLKSGELFF. CDR3 DNA sequence: TGTGCCAGCAGCTTCTCCGGGCTAAAAAGCGGGGAGCTGTTTTTT.

The genes are TRBV10-3 and TRBJ2-2; D remains unclear. The CDR3 sequence is 13 residues long. Trimming took off 10 bases at V and 1 base at J, with 10 bases between the two ends. Germline CDR1 and CDR2: ENHRY and SYGVKD. CDR3: CASQSGNTGELFF. The CDR3, as DNA: TGTGCCAGTCAATCGGGGAACACCGGGGAGCTGTTTTTT.

This clonotype was recorded at least ten times. This chain joins TRBV5-1 and TRBJ1-1; possible D gene TRBD1, 6 bases. Germline V gene lookup returns CDR1 SGHRS and CDR2 YFSETQ. V shed 5 bases and J shed 1 base, with 12 bases lying between them. CDR3 length equals 14 residues. CDR3 sequence: CASRTGNENTEAFF. CDR3 coding DNA: TGCGCCAGCAGGACAGGCAACGAGAACACTGAAGCTTTCTTT.

This chain connects TRBV3-1 to TRBJ2-5; the D gene could be TRBD1 or TRBD2 (5 bases each). V lost 1 base to trimming and J lost 5 bases, with 17 bases between them. CDR1 and CDR2 from the germline V gene are LGHDT and YNNKEL (reference sequence). The CDR3 covers 16 residues. CDR3 DNA sequence: TGTGCCAGCAGCCAAGTCCGAGGGGTCGAGGCGGAGACCCAGTACTTC. It codes for CASSQVRGVEAETQYF.

This chain connects TRBV28 to TRBJ2-3; D could derive from TRBD1 or TRBD2 (5 bases each). The V and J ends lost 5 bases and 5 bases respectively, with 11 bases between them. In germline, CDR1 is MDHEN, CDR2 SYDVKM. This CDR3 spans 13 amino acids. The CDR3 protein is CASSRGPLDTQYF. In DNA form, the CDR3 reads TGTGCCAGCAGTCGGGGACCTCTAGATACGCAGTATTTT.

The rearrangement links TRBV9 to TRBJ2-7; D may be TRBD2 (5 bases). This CDR3 is built from 13 residues. Germline assignment: CDR1 SGDLS and CDR2 YYNGEE. Trimming shortened V by 4 bases and J by 5 bases, and 13 bases separated the two germline ends. DNA for the CDR3: TGTGCCAGCAGCATACGTCTAGCAGACGAGCAGTACTTC. Translating it yields CASSIRLADEQYF.

This clonotype occurred a few times. The V gene is TRBV12-3 or TRBV12-4, the J gene TRBJ2-7, with 7 bases identical to TRBD1. V gave up 3 bases and J gave up 6 bases; unmatched junction bases: 8. The CDR3 has 14 amino acids. The CDR3, as DNA: TGTGCCAGCAGTTTTCGGACAGGCCCCTCCGAGCAGTACTTC. Protein sequence: CASSFRTGPSEQYF.

V gene TRBV6-1 combines with J gene TRBJ2-7, with 9 bases that match TRBD2. Germline V gene data show CDR1 as MNHNS and CDR2 as SASEGT. The V and J ends lost 7 bases and 3 bases, in that order; junction bases with no gene match: 10. CDR3 length equals 15 residues. CDR3 loop: CASTLAGLANYEQYV. The CDR3 bases are TGTGCCAGCACTCTCGCGGGACTAGCAAACTACGAGCAGTACGTC.

For this clonotype: Since no conserved phenylalanine or tryptophan closes the CDR3, a read error is the likely cause. The gene calls are TRBV12-3 or TRBV12-4 and TRBJ2-7; a weak D match, TRBD2 (6 bases). Trimming shortened V by 6 bases and J by 6 bases, and 15 bases separated the two germline ends. The CDR3 is 13 residues long. DNA of the CDR3: TGTGCCAGCAGCCTGGCGGGAACCCGCGAGCAGTACCTC. This sequence encodes CASSLAGTREQYL.

This clonotype came up a few times. V gene TRBV24-1 combines with J gene TRBJ2-1; D remains ambiguous. This CDR3 comprises 16 residues. Germline lookup yields CDR1 KGHDR and CDR2 SFDVKD. V dropped 2 bases and J dropped 5 bases, with 15 bases sitting between them. The CDR3 bases are TGTGCCACCAGTGATTCTTCAGCCCCGGTGGACAATGAGCAGTTCTTC. It codes for CATSDSSAPVDNEQFF.

The CDR3 coding sequence is TGCAGTGCTATGATCGATACGCAGTATTTT. Its translation: CSAMIDTQYF. V is TRBV20-1 and J is TRBJ2-3; D ambiguous. CDR3 length: 10 amino acids. With 4 bases removed from V and 6 bases from J, the gap between germline ends came to 5 bases. Germline V gene sequence: CDR1 DFQATT, CDR2 SNEGSKA (reference sequence).

This clonotype was counted many times. The V and J genes are TRBV10-2 and TRBJ1-2; 8 nucleotides agree with TRBD1. After removal of 4 bases from V and 7 bases from J, the junction contained 2 bases not matched to a gene. The CDR3 loop spans 12 amino acids. CDR1 and CDR2 from the germline V gene are WSHSY and SAAADI. The chain's CDR3 is CASSADRGGYTF. CDR3 nucleotides: TGCGCCAGCAGTGCAGACAGGGGTGGCTACACCTTC.

The sample holds a few counts of this clonotype. The J gene is TRBJ2-1, the V gene TRBV3-1, with 10 positions matching TRBD2. J lost 8 bases, V lost 0 bases, and 13 bases had no gene match. This CDR3 is 18 amino acids long. Germline-derived CDR1 and CDR2 are LGHDT and YNNKEL (reference sequence). The CDR3 sequence: CASSQELMASGSSDEQFF. The CDR3 nucleotides read TGTGCCAGCAGCCAAGAGCTAATGGCTAGCGGGAGTTCCGATGAGCAGTTCTTC.

This clonotype was detected a few times. V is TRBV7-2 and J is TRBJ1-3; D is undetermined. CDR1 and CDR2 (germline): SGHTA, FQGNSA. The CDR3 is 14 residues long. V dropped 5 bases and J dropped 0 bases, with 8 bases sitting between them. The DNA of the CDR3 is TGTGCCAGCAGCAGAGACATCTCTGGAAACACCATATATTTT. It translates to CASSRDISGNTIYF.

The sample holds a few counts of this clonotype. V usage is TRBV10-3 and J usage is TRBJ2-7; D remains ambiguous. The germline V gene encodes CDR1 ENHRY and CDR2 SYGVKD. The germline V and J ends were trimmed by 2 bases and 3 bases, with 11 bases remaining between them. CDR3 length equals 14 residues. The CDR3 nucleotides are TGTGCCATCAGTGAGGGGGAAGGGAACTACGAGCAGTACTTC. Its translation: CAISEGEGNYEQYF.

There are many counts of this clonotype. This sequence joins TRBV7-7 and TRBJ1-5, with D possibly TRBD1 on 6 matching bases. This CDR3 contains 17 residues. In germline, CDR1 is SSHAT, CDR2 FNYEAQ (reference sequence). V was cut by 2 bases and J by 1 base, with 15 bases left in between. CDR3 sequence reads: CASSLPLPGQSNQPQHF. The DNA for the CDR3 is TGTGCCAGCAGCTTACCCCTCCCTGGACAGAGCAATCAGCCCCAGCATTTT.

This rearrangement joins TRBV27 to TRBJ2-5, with 8 bases lining up with TRBD2. Germline V gene lookup returns CDR1 MNHEY and CDR2 SMNVEV (reference sequence). V trimming: 3 bases; J trimming: 1 base; junction bases outside the gene matches: 4. The CDR3 spans 15 residues. The CDR3 nucleotides are TGTGCCAGCAGTTTTGGACTAGCCTTCCAAGAGACCCAGTACTTC. Amino acid sequence: CASSFGLAFQETQYF.

In its sample, this clonotype was seen a few times. This sequence joins TRBV20-1 and TRBJ2-7, with D perhaps given as TRBD1 or TRBD2 (5 bases each). Germline lookup yields CDR1 DFQATT and CDR2 SNEGSKA (reference sequence). Trimming cost V 3 bases and J 4 bases, with 13 bases left between them. The CDR3 totals 13 residues. CDR3 loop: CSARPGRVYEQYF. Here the CDR3 DNA reads TGCAGTGCTAGGCCGGGACGGGTGTACGAGCAGTACTTC.

This clonotype was observed a handful of times. The chain couples TRBV4-1 to TRBJ2-5; no clear D gene. Trimming pared 0 bases from V and 2 bases from J, leaving 7 bases between. This CDR3 contains 14 residues. Looked up from germline, CDR1 is MGHRA and CDR2 is YSYEKL. CDR3 sequence reads: CASSQEFRQETQYF. CDR3 coding DNA: TGCGCCAGCAGCCAAGAGTTCAGGCAAGAGACCCAGTACTTC.